Sequencing of this T cell receptor (beta chain) was carried out in a study of T cells after somatic rescue of genetic block. In germline, CDR1 is SGHNT, CDR2 YYREEE (reference sequence). The CDR3 extends over 14 amino acids. Deletions cut 7 bases from V and 1 base from J, with 12 bases between. Repertoires were generated with immunoSEQ multiplex PCR, while TCRdb's copy carries only in-frame clones and drops some. The sample consists of 110,000 or so clones, around nine tenths of them appearing once. This sequence originates from a woman aged 18-35 years. The sequencing input was peripheral blood mononuclear cells (PBMCs). The chain is built from TRBV5-4 and TRBJ1-3; possible D gene TRBD1, 5 bases. CDR3 region: CASAVEGSGNTIYF. The CDR3 DNA sequence: TGTGCCAGCGCTGTTGAGGGGTCTGGAAACACCATATATTTT. The whole variable domain, filled in from reference TRBV5-4 and TRBJ1-3, reads ETGVTQSPTHLIKTRGQQVTLRCSSQSGHNTVSWYQQALGQGPQFIFQYYREEENGRGNFPPRFSGLQFPNYSSELNVNALELDDSALYLCASAVEGSGNTIYFGEGSWLTVV.